The 23 T cell receptor beta chains listed next were all sequenced from one sample in a study of blood T cell repertoires in COVID-19. Repertoires were generated with immunoSEQ multiplex PCR, while TCRdb's copy carries only in-frame clones and drops some. Of approximately 350,000 clones listed, more than 75% are singletons. The sequencing sample was made of peripheral blood. The receptors here all came from a woman in her late teens or twenties who had recovered from COVID-19.

CDR3 in amino acids: CASSPALAGVYEQYV. DNA of the CDR3: TGTGCCAGCTCACCCGCACTAGCGGGAGTTTACGAGCAGTACGTC. The rearrangement links TRBV18 to TRBJ2-7; 11 bases map to TRBD2. Germline CDR1 is KGHSH and CDR2 is LQKENI. J gave up 4 bases and V 3 bases, and 5 bases lay outside the gene matches. CDR3 length: 15 residues.

The chain joins TRBV3-1 (or the pseudogene TRBV3-2) to TRBJ2-3; 12 positions agree with TRBD2. The trim removed 2 bases at V and 3 bases at J, leaving 6 bases unmatched. This CDR3 is 17 amino acids long. CDR1 and CDR2 from the germline V gene are LGHDT and YNNKEL (reference sequence). The DNA for the CDR3 is TGTGCCAGCAGCCAACCCGGACTAGCGGGACGGACAGATACGCAGTATTTT. Its translation: CASSQPGLAGRTDTQYF.

The chain employs TRBV27 and TRBJ1-1; possible D gene TRBD1, 6 bases. The germline V gene has CDR1 MNHEY and CDR2 SMNVEV (reference sequence). Trimming cost V 0 bases and J 1 base, with 12 bases left between them. This CDR3 comprises 16 residues. CDR3 coding DNA: TGTGCCAGCAGTTTATCCCAGGGGATTAGGAACACTGAAGCTTTCTTT. It codes for CASSLSQGIRNTEAFF.

V usage is TRBV5-4 and J usage is TRBJ2-3; 8 positions agree with TRBD2. Trimming removed 3 bases from V and 3 bases from J; junction bases left unmatched: 6. Germline lookup yields CDR1 SGHNT and CDR2 YYREEE (reference sequence). This CDR3 has 15 residues. CDR3 DNA sequence: TGTGCCAGCAGCTCGCAAGCGGGAGAGACAGATACGCAGTATTTT. Translating it yields CASSSQAGETDTQYF.

The V and J genes are TRBV19 and TRBJ2-1, with D perhaps matching TRBD2 (6 bases). Per the germline V gene, CDR1 is LNHDA and CDR2 is SQIVND (reference sequence). This CDR3 has 15 amino acids. V lost 3 bases, J lost 4 bases, and 13 bases lay in between. In DNA, the CDR3 is TGTGCCAGTAGTATCGAAGCGGAGGGTTACAATGAGCAGTTCTTC. Protein sequence: CASSIEAEGYNEQFF.

V and J are TRBV10-3 and TRBJ1-1, with 7 bases matching TRBD1. The germline V gene has CDR1 ENHRY and CDR2 SYGVKD. With V trimmed by 9 bases and J by 7 bases, 11 bases remained unmatched. The CDR3 is 13 amino acids. CDR3: CAMTTGPRGEAFF. The CDR3 region has the DNA TGTGCCATGACGACAGGGCCGCGGGGTGAAGCTTTCTTT.

V is TRBV7-2 and J is TRBJ2-3; possibly TRBD2 for D (6 bases). CDR1 and CDR2 from the germline V gene are SGHTA and FQGNSA. V dropped 0 bases and J dropped 3 bases, with 16 bases sitting between them. The CDR3 has 17 residues. CDR3 amino acids: CASSLAPGLGGTDTQYF. The CDR3 DNA is TGTGCCAGCAGCTTAGCCCCGGGACTGGGAGGTACAGATACGCAGTATTTT.

The chain carries TRBV15 and TRBJ2-5; D is uncertain. This CDR3 spans 12 amino acids. Germline CDR1 is LNHNV and CDR2 is YYDKDF (reference sequence). V was clipped by 3 bases and J by 5 bases, with 7 bases between them. The CDR3 DNA reads as TGTGCCACCAGCAGGATCGGGGAGACCCAGTACTTC. This sequence encodes CATSRIGETQYF.

This sequence joins TRBV29-1 and TRBJ1-1; D unclear. CDR1 and CDR2 from the germline V gene are SQVTM and ANQGSEA. The CDR3 is 12 amino acids. V was clipped by 2 bases and J by 5 bases, with 9 bases between them. The CDR3: CSVEKGRTEAFF. Written as DNA, the CDR3 is TGCAGCGTTGAAAAAGGGAGAACTGAAGCTTTCTTT.

V and J are TRBV11-3 and TRBJ2-6, with D hard to call. V lost 5 bases, J lost 0 bases, and 11 bases lay in between. CDR3 size: 16 residues. The V gene's germline CDR1 is SGHNT and CDR2 YENEEA. The CDR3 nucleotides read TGTGCCAGCAGCCCCCGCGCGAGCTCTGGGGCCAACGTCCTGACTTTC. Translation gives CASSPRASSGANVLTF.

The V gene is TRBV7-2, the J gene TRBJ1-1; D call uncertain. The CDR3 runs to 14 residues. The germline V gene encodes CDR1 SGHTA and CDR2 FQGNSA. V lost 4 bases and J 4 bases, leaving 13 bases between the germline ends. CDR3 amino acids: CASSYKGEGTEAFF. CDR3 DNA: TGTGCCAGCAGCTACAAGGGTGAGGGCACTGAAGCTTTCTTT. Drawing the rest from reference TRBV7-2 and TRBJ1-1, the complete variable domain is GAGVSQSPSNKVTEKGKDVELRCDPISGHTALYWYRQSLGQGLEFLIYFQGNSAPDKSGLPSDRFSAERTGGSVSTLTIQRTQQEDSAVYLCASSYKGEGTEAFFGQGTRLTVV.

The chain has TRBV9 and TRBJ1-2, with D perhaps TRBD1 (6 bases). CDR1 is SGDLS, CDR2 YYNGEE, per germline. Trimming took 4 bases from V and 4 from J, leaving 23 bases between them. The CDR3 has 17 amino acids. CDR3 loop: CASSLGGTRQAAYGYTF. The CDR3 region has the DNA TGTGCCAGCAGCCTAGGGGGGACAAGGCAAGCGGCCTATGGCTACACCTTC.

This clone appeared once. J is TRBJ1-2 and V is TRBV11-2; 8 nucleotides agree with TRBD1. V dropped 4 bases and J dropped 7; count of bases not matched to a gene: 5. This CDR3 is built from 13 residues. Germline CDR1 reads SGHAT; CDR2 reads FQNNGV. The CDR3 sequence: CASSSDRVVGYTF. In nucleotides, the CDR3 is TGTGCCAGCAGCTCGGACAGGGTGGTTGGCTACACCTTC.

This chain uses TRBV11-3 with TRBJ2-1; maybe TRBD2 (7 bases). Trimming shortened V by 7 bases and J by 5 bases, and 18 bases separated the two germline ends. CDR3 size: 15 residues. CDR1 is SGHNT and CDR2 is YENEEA in the germline V gene. CDR3 in amino acids: CASIKAGAYDNEQFF. The DNA for the CDR3 is TGTGCCAGCATCAAGGCGGGGGCTTATGACAATGAGCAGTTCTTC.

The chain couples TRBV19 to TRBJ1-2, with 9 bases that match TRBD1. This CDR3 is 13 amino acids long. Germline V gene data show CDR1 as LNHDA and CDR2 as SQIVND (reference sequence). V lost 3 bases to trimming and J lost 5 bases; unmatched junction nucleotides: 1. The CDR3 is CASSMGTGYGYTF. As DNA, the CDR3 is TGTGCCAGTAGTATGGGGACAGGGTATGGCTACACCTTC.

Written as DNA, the CDR3 is TGTGCCTGGAGTTCTGGGTGGCTTCGGGGCTACGAGCAGTACGTC. This codes for CAWSSGWLRGYEQYV. The V and J genes are TRBV30 and TRBJ2-7; tentatively, D is TRBD2 (5 bases). Germline values: CDR1 GTSNPN, CDR2 SVGIG (reference sequence). The CDR3 loop spans 15 amino acids. V was clipped by 2 bases and J by 3 bases, with 17 bases between them.

CDR3 nucleotides: TGTGCCACCAGTGATAGGAGGGTTGACACCGGGGAGCTGTTTTTT. Translated: CATSDRRVDTGELFF. The chain employs TRBV24-1 and TRBJ2-2; D is perhaps TRBD2 (6 bases). Germline V gene sequence: CDR1 KGHDR, CDR2 SFDVKD. V lost 3 bases, J lost 3 bases, and 10 bases lay in between. This CDR3 spans 15 amino acids.

The genes are TRBV28 and TRBJ1-2, with 8 nucleotides matching TRBD1. CDR1 and CDR2 (germline): MDHEN, SYDVKM. The CDR3 covers 14 residues. V shed 2 bases, J shed 8 bases, and the junction held 7 bases outside the gene matches. The CDR3 region is CASSLLDRAGGYTF. The CDR3 DNA reads TGTGCCAGCAGTTTACTGGACAGGGCGGGGGGCTACACCTTC.

This clone was found a few times. This rearrangement joins TRBV5-5 to TRBJ2-1; TRBD2 agrees at 11 bases. The CDR3 totals 15 residues. Trimming cost V 0 bases and J 6 bases; bases outside gene matches: 2. Germline assignment: CDR1 SGHKS and CDR2 YYEKEE (reference sequence). This CDR3 is CASSLGLAGGNEQFF. The CDR3 coding sequence is TGTGCCAGCAGCTTGGGGCTAGCGGGAGGCAATGAGCAGTTCTTC.

The chain recombines TRBV6-5 with TRBJ2-1; D unresolved. Germline values: CDR1 MNHEY, CDR2 SVGAGI. The CDR3 length is 13 residues. Trimming stripped 0 bases from V and 12 bases from J, with 12 bases between. The CDR3 DNA reads as TGTGCCAGCAGTTACTCATTGAGGTCCCTGCAGTTCTTC. Translation gives CASSYSLRSLQFF.

Worth noting for this clone: The sample holds other DNA sequences that translate to the same CDR3. J is TRBJ1-1 and V is TRBV5-4; 9 nucleotides match TRBD1. This CDR3 contains 14 residues. Germline CDR1 and CDR2: SGHNT and YYREEE (reference sequence). The ends lost 5 bases at V and 1 base at J; junction bases unmatched: 3. This chain's CDR3 is CASRLGQGNTEAFF. The CDR3 DNA reads TGTGCCAGCAGACTGGGACAGGGGAACACTGAAGCTTTCTTT.

This rearrangement joins TRBV7-2 to TRBJ2-1; D is ambiguous. Trimming shortened V by 0 bases and J by 6 bases, and 15 bases separated the two germline ends. Germline assignment: CDR1 SGHTA and CDR2 FQGNSA. The CDR3 loop spans 16 amino acids. This CDR3 is CASSLAQLTLANEQFF. CDR3 nucleotides: TGTGCCAGCAGCTTAGCCCAACTAACCTTGGCCAATGAGCAGTTCTTC.

CDR3: CASNSGLAGEKYTGELFF. Here the CDR3 DNA reads TGTGCCAGCAACTCGGGACTAGCGGGAGAGAAATACACCGGGGAGCTGTTTTTT. The chain joins TRBV7-2 to TRBJ2-2, with 14 positions matching TRBD2. The germline V gene has CDR1 SGHTA and CDR2 FQGNSA. The junction had 10 bases not matched to a gene; V was cut back by 7 bases and J by 3 bases. There are 18 residues in the CDR3.